The subject of this entry is one T cell receptor (beta chain). What it binds is unknown. The assay was immunoSEQ multiplex PCR, and TCRdb's table has in-frame clones only and misses some. Seen here are fewer than 200,000 clones, approximately 86% observed once, and the top ten hold roughly 2.6%. The sample is drawn from a study of cytomegalovirus exposure and HLA in healthy donors. Regarding the study as a whole: Listed as cytomegalovirus-associated were over 150 TCR beta chains. High specificity and sensitivity for cytomegalovirus status were reported for the classifier.

CDR1 and CDR2 (germline): LGHNA, YSLEER. V shed 6 bases, J shed 7 bases, and the junction held 9 bases outside the gene matches. The CDR3 length is 14 residues. The source is a man younger than 35 in good health and CMV-seropositive. The gene calls are TRBV4-3 and TRBJ1-1; 9 nucleotides align to TRBD1. Input material: PBMCs. The CDR3 region has the DNA TGCGCCAGCAGTGACGGGACAGGGAATCATGAAGCTTTCTTT. The encoded protein is CASSDGTGNHEAFF.